Presented here are 20 T cell receptor beta chains from one specimen sequenced in a study of blood T cells in healthy people across ages. Then a second PCR, running roughly 7 to 11 cycles, was carried out with a sample-barcoded 5' primer and a J-beta primer mix. TCRdb passed the 5' RACE reads through MiXCR, listing each CDR3 protein once. The sample includes 500,000 to 700,000 distinct CDR3 sequences, about 30% of them seen just once. The sequencing sample was made of blood. Receptors originate from a woman aged 80 or older in good health.

Comments on this clonotype: Germline is not matched at one junction end, which may reflect a read error. The chain is built from TRBV18 and TRBJ2-3; D is perhaps TRBD2 (5 bases). The CDR3 spans 16 residues. Germline V gene data show CDR1 as KGHSH and CDR2 as LQKENI. The CDR3: CANSPMRASGTDTQYF. CDR3 bases: TGTGCCAACTCACCAATGCGGGCGTCTGGCACAGATACGCAGTATTTT.

The chain couples TRBV13 to TRBJ2-2; 9 bases agree with TRBD1. Germline-derived CDR1 and CDR2 are PRHDT and FYEKMQ (reference sequence). V was pared by 5 bases and J by 5 bases, with 6 bases of the junction left unmatched. This CDR3 contains 15 residues. The CDR3 loop reads CASSKGTGKTGELFF. CDR3 bases: TGTGCCAGCAGCAAAGGGACAGGGAAAACCGGGGAGCTGTTTTTT. Full variable domain (rest looked up from reference TRBV13 and TRBJ2-2): AAGVIQSPRHLIKEKRETATLKCYPIPRHDTVYWYQQGPGQDPQFLISFYEKMQSDKGSIPDRFSAQQFSDYHSELNMSSLELGDSALYFCASSKGTGKTGELFFGEGSRLTVL.

This clonotype was seen only a few times. The chain has TRBV30 and TRBJ2-3; 7 bases are a match to TRBD1. V trimming: 3 bases; J trimming: 2 bases; junction bases outside the gene matches: 11. In germline, CDR1 is GTSNPN, CDR2 SVGIG (reference sequence). The CDR3 spans 16 residues. CDR3 sequence: CAWRGPDRPNTDTQYF. In DNA, the CDR3 is TGTGCCTGGAGAGGACCGGACAGGCCGAACACAGATACGCAGTATTTT.

In its sample, this clonotype was seen many times. V is TRBV19 and J is TRBJ2-4; D gene uncertain. The CDR3 runs to 13 residues. Trimming cost V 1 base and J 7 bases, with 8 bases left between them. Germline values: CDR1 LNHDA, CDR2 SQIVND (reference sequence). CDR3 bases: TGTGCCAGTAGTATAGGCAATAAGAACATTCAGTACTTC. It codes for CASSIGNKNIQYF.

This clonotype was observed a few times. A much larger clone differs from this one at a single base, so this may be a read error. The gene calls are TRBV4-1 and TRBJ1-2, with 7 bases lining up with TRBD1. CDR3 length: 15 amino acids. Germline CDR1 reads MGHRA; CDR2 reads YSYEKL. The V and J ends lost 1 base and 6 bases, in that order; junction bases with no gene match: 8. For the CDR3, the DNA is TGCGCCAGCAGCCAAGTCCAGGGGGTGGGCCATGGCTACACCTTC. The encoded protein is CASSQVQGVGHGYTF.

CDR3 region: CASSLGGTVKGYTF. The CDR3 DNA follows: TGTGCCAGCAGCTTAGGGGGGACGGTCAAAGGCTACACCTTC. This chain joins TRBV7-2 and TRBJ1-2; maybe TRBD1 (5 bases). CDR1 is SGHTA, CDR2 FQGNSA, per germline. Trimming stripped 1 base from V and 8 bases from J, with 14 bases between. The CDR3 runs to 14 residues.

The rearrangement joins TRBV10-3 to TRBJ2-2; TRBD2 matches at 7 bases. The V segment lost 3 bases and the J segment 9 bases; nucleotides outside the gene matches: 13. This CDR3 spans 16 amino acids. Per the germline V gene, CDR1 is ENHRY and CDR2 is SYGVKD. The CDR3, as DNA: TGTGCCATCAGTGAAGGTGGGACTACCCTCTCTCGGGAGCTGTTTTTT. It is translated as CAISEGGTTLSRELFF.

This clonotype was seen many times. The V gene is TRBV27, the J gene TRBJ1-4; no clear D gene. The germline V gene encodes CDR1 MNHEY and CDR2 SMNVEV (reference sequence). V lost 1 base to trimming and J lost 3 bases, with 9 bases between them. This CDR3 comprises 15 residues. CDR3 coding DNA: TGTGCCAGCAGTTTATTCGGCAGCTCTAATGAAAAACTGTTTTTT. This translates into CASSLFGSSNEKLFF.

Of note for this clonotype: A single base separates this from a much larger clone, so it may be a read error. The chain is built from TRBV5-1 and TRBJ2-1, with TRBD1 as a possible D gene (5 bases). V dropped 0 bases and J dropped 5 bases, with 12 bases sitting between them. The CDR3 length is 15 residues. From germline, CDR1 is SGHRS and CDR2 YFSETQ. For the CDR3, the DNA is TGCGCCAGCAGCTTGGGTCCGCAGGGTAACAATGAGCAGTTCTTC. It is translated as CASSLGPQGNNEQFF.

With respect to this clonotype: This may be a read error, as it is one base from a much larger clone. This rearrangement joins TRBV28 to TRBJ2-7, with D hard to call. The CDR3 has 16 residues. Germline V gene lookup returns CDR1 MDHEN and CDR2 SYDVKM. The CDR3 reads CVSSSGRGRPRREQYF. Here the CDR3 DNA reads TGTGTCAGCAGTTCCGGCCGTGGCAGGCCGAGGCGTGAGCAGTACTTC.

The CDR3 protein is CASSQDLGHFYGYTF. The CDR3 DNA is TGTGCCAGCAGCCAAGATTTGGGACACTTCTATGGCTACACCTTC. The chain carries TRBV4-2 and TRBJ1-2, with a tentative D call TRBD1 (6 bases). The V end was cut by 0 bases, the J end by 4 bases, with 12 bases between. From germline, CDR1 is LGHNA and CDR2 YNFKEQ. The CDR3 is 15 residues long.

The chain links TRBV3-1 to TRBJ1-4; no clear D gene. CDR3 length: 16 residues. Germline V gives CDR1 LGHDT, CDR2 YNNKEL (reference sequence). V lost 4 bases, J lost 4 bases, and 16 bases lay in between. CDR3 amino acids: CASSPGPGVGNEKLFF. CDR3 DNA: TGTGCCAGCAGCCCGGGCCCCGGGGTGGGTAATGAAAAACTGTTTTTT.

As for this clonotype: One end of the junction varies from germline; a read error may be responsible. DNA for the CDR3: TGTGCCAGCAGTTTCATGCCTAGCGCAGATGCGCAGTATTTT. Amino acids: CASSFMPSADAQYF. V usage is TRBV12-3 or TRBV12-4 and J usage is TRBJ2-3; tentatively, D is TRBD2 (6 bases). The length of the CDR3 is 14 residues.

V is TRBV7-9 and J is TRBJ2-7; TRBD1 is a possible D gene (5 bases). Trimming cost V 5 bases and J 5 bases, with 16 bases left between them. The CDR3 contains 14 residues. CDR1 SEHNR and CDR2 FQNEAQ come from the germline V gene (reference sequence). This CDR3 is CASSTGPGGHEQYF. CDR3 DNA: TGTGCCAGCAGCACAGGTCCGGGTGGTCACGAGCAGTACTTC.

This clonotype showed up many times. The chain recombines TRBV20-1 with TRBJ2-1; the match to TRBD2 covers 7 bases. The CDR3 runs to 14 residues. CDR1 and CDR2 from the germline V gene are DFQATT and SNEGSKA (reference sequence). J gave up 5 bases and V 5 bases, and 9 bases lay outside the gene matches. The CDR3: CSARFPGLNNEQFF. The CDR3 DNA reads TGCAGTGCTCGATTCCCGGGACTAAACAATGAGCAGTTCTTC.

A word on this clonotype: One end of the junction varies from germline; a read error may be responsible. The chain recombines TRBV20-1 with TRBJ1-1, with 8 bases matching TRBD1. The CDR3 runs 13 residues. Germline V gives CDR1 DFQATT, CDR2 SNEGSKA (reference sequence). The CDR3 DNA reads as TGCAGTACTAGGGGACAGGTGTCAACTGAAGCTTTCTTT. Protein: CSTRGQVSTEAFF.

The chain joins TRBV7-9 to TRBJ2-1, with 8 nucleotides matching TRBD1. Germline V CDR1 and CDR2: SEHNR, FQNEAQ (reference sequence). V lost 9 bases and J lost 7; bases outside the gene matches: 11. The CDR3 has 14 amino acids. The CDR3 sequence: CASSPQGQANEQFF. The CDR3, as DNA: TGTGCCAGTAGCCCACAGGGACAGGCGAATGAGCAGTTCTTC.

This clonotype showed up many times. V and J are TRBV5-1 and TRBJ1-1; D remains ambiguous. V lost 0 bases, J lost 5 bases, and 14 bases lay in between. The CDR3 has 15 residues. Germline lookup yields CDR1 SGHRS and CDR2 YFSETQ. DNA for the CDR3: TGCGCCAGCAGCTTGGGAGGAGCCCGAGGGACTGAAGCTTTCTTT. Translation gives CASSLGGARGTEAFF.

This chain links TRBV7-8 with TRBJ1-1, with a tentative D call TRBD1 (5 bases). The germline gives CDR1 SGHVS, CDR2 FQNEAQ. The CDR3 is made up of 14 amino acids. Trimming pared 3 bases from V and 4 bases from J, leaving 12 bases between. The DNA of the CDR3 is TGTGCCAGCAGCTTCGCGGGGGAGAGCACTGAAGCTTTCTTT. It yields the protein CASSFAGESTEAFF. Together with reference TRBV7-8 and TRBJ1-1, the CDR3 gives the full variable domain: GAGVSQSPRYKVAKRGQDVALRCDPISGHVSLFWYQQALGQGPEFLTYFQNEAQLDKSGLPSDRFFAERPEGSVSTLKIQRTQQEDSAVYLCASSFAGESTEAFFGQGTRLTVV.

In this sample, this clonotype turned up many times. The chain couples TRBV7-2 to TRBJ1-2; 7 bases align to TRBD1. The CDR3 is made up of 15 amino acids. CDR1 SGHTA and CDR2 FQGNSA come from the germline V gene. Trimming at V came to 4 bases and at J to 4 bases, leaving 9 bases not matched to a gene. CDR3 nucleotide sequence: TGTGCCAGCAGCTCAATAGACAGGGCACTCTATGGCTACACCTTC. This codes for CASSSIDRALYGYTF.